This T cell receptor (beta chain) derives from a study of blood T cells in healthy people across ages. This clonotype was picked up a small number of times. As yet, its antigen is unknown. V dropped 7 bases and J dropped 16; count of bases not matched to a gene: 11. The CDR3 totals 12 residues. Germline V CDR1 and CDR2: SQVTM, ANQGSEA. Findings and limits, study-wide: Diversity estimated from one million T cells was considered an underestimate.

The authors ran a second PCR of 7 to 11 cycles using a sample-barcoded 5' primer and a J-beta primer mix. Samples each returned at least 3 million CDR3-containing paired-end reads. TCRdb re-called the 5' RACE reads through MiXCR, storing one row per CDR3 protein. The sample yields some 760,000 distinct CDR3 sequences, roughly 25% seen once. These data were likewise used in another study, on T cells of mothers and their children. This second report adds: For each mother, over 10 million TCR beta CDR3 reads were obtained, and for each child, 2.5 million to 3 million. Within related and unrelated pairs, thymic selection shapes TCR recombination output in a similar way.

Sequencing was performed on blood. The rearrangement joins TRBV29-1 to TRBJ2-1; TRBD2 aligns across 12 bases. This clonotype originated in a boy under 18 in good health. Written as DNA, the CDR3 is TGCAGCGGACTAGCGGGAGATTCGGAGGGATTCTTC. This gives the protein CSGLAGDSEGFF.